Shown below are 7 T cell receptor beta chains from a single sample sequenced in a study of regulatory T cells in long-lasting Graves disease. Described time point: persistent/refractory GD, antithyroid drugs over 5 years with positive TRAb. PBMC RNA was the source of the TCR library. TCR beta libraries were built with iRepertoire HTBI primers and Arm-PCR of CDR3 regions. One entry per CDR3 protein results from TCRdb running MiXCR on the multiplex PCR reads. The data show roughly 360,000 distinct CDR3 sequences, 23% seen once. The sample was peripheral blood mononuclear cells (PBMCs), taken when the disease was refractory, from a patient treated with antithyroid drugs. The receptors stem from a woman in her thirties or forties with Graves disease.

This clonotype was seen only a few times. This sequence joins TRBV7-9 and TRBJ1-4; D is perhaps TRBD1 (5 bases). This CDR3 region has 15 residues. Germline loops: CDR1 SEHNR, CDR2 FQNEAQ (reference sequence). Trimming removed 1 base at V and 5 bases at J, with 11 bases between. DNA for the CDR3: TGTGCCAGCAGCTTAGAGGCAGGGCAGAATGAAAAACTGTTTTTT. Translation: CASSLEAGQNEKLFF.

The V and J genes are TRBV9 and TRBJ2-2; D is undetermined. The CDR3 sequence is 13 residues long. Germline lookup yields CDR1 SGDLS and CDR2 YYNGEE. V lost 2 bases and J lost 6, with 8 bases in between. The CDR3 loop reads CASSVSSPGELFF. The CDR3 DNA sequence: TGTGCCAGCAGCGTGTCGAGCCCCGGGGAGCTGTTTTTT. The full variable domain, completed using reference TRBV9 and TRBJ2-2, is DSGVTQTPKHLITATGQRVTLRCSPRSGDLSVYWYQQSLDQGLQFLIQYYNGEERAKGNILERFSAQQFPDLHSELNLSSLELGDSALYFCASSVSSPGELFFGEGSRLTVL.

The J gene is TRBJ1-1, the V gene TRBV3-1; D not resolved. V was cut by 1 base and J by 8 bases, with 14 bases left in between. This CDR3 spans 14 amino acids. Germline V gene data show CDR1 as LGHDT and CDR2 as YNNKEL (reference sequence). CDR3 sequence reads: CASSQGGRFSEAFF. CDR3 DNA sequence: TGTGCCAGCAGCCAAGGAGGGCGTTTTTCCGAAGCTTTCTTT. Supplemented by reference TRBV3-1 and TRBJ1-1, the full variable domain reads DTAVSQTPKYLVTQMGNDKSIKCEQNLGHDTMYWYKQDSKKFLKIMFSYNNKELIINETVPNRFSPKSPDKAHLNLHINSLELGDSAVYFCASSQGGRFSEAFFGQGTRLTVV.

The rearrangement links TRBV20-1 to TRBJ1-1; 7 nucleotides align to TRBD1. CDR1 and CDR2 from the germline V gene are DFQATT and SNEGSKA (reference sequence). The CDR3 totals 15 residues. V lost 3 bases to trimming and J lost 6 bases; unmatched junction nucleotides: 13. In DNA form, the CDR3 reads TGCAGTGCTAGGGTTCTCGGACAGGCTAAGGCTGAAGCTTTCTTT. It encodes CSARVLGQAKAEAFF.

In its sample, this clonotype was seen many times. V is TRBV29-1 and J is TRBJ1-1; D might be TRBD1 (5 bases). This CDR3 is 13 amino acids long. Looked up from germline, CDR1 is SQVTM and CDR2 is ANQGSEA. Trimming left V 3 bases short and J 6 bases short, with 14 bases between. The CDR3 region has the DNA TGCAGCGTTGAGTGGGGGTCGCCTCCTGAAGCTTTCTTT. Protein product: CSVEWGSPPEAFF.

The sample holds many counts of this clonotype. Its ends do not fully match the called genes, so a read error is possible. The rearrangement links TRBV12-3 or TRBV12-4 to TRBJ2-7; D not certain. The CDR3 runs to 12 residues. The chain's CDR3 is CASSRGSNEQYF. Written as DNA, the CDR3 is TGTGCCAGCAGCCGTGGCTCCAACGAGCAGTACTTC.

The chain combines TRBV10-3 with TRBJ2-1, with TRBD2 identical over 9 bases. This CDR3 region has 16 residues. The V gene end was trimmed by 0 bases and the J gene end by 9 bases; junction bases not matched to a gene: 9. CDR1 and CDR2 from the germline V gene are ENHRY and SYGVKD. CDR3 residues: CAISESIVAGGPEQFF. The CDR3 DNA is TGTGCCATCAGTGAGTCGATCGTCGCGGGGGGGCCTGAGCAGTTCTTC.